Listed below are T cell receptor beta chains from one sample, sequenced in a study of PD-L1 blockade in urothelial cancer. The assay was immunoSEQ multiplex PCR, and TCRdb's table has in-frame clones only and misses some. The sample shows some 120,000 clones, around nine tenths of them seen only once. The sample here was PBMCs, taken around atezolizumab (anti-PD-L1) treatment. Source of these receptors: a man in his sixties with urothelial cancer. CDR3s include the opening cysteine and the closing phenylalanine or tryptophan. A D gene is named only where the DNA matches it firmly. Only some rows state a clone size, as once, few, many or a class for expanded clones.

>-|-|TRBV5-1|15|TRBJ1-3
TGCGCCAGCAGCTCGATCGGGGACTCTGGAAACACCATATATTTT
CASSSIGDSGNTIYF
>TRBD2|-|TRBV2|15|TRBJ2-2
TGTGCCAGGGGACTAGCGGAAGACAACACCGGGGAGCTGTTTTTT
CARGLAEDNTGELFF
>-|-|TRBV5-5|12|TRBJ2-3
TGTGCCAGCAGCTTGGCCTCAGATACGCAGTATTTT
CASSLASDTQYF
>TRBD1|-|TRBV19|17|TRBJ2-5
TGTGCCAGTAGTTTAGGGGACAGGGGTCCCTACCAAGAGACCCAGTACTTC
CASSLGDRGPYQETQYF
>TRBD1|-|TRBV5-1|15|TRBJ2-3
TGCGCCAGCAGCACCCCGGGACAGGACACAGATACGCAGTATTTT
CASSTPGQDTDTQYF
>TRBD2|few|TRBV7-8|19|TRBJ2-1
TGTGCCAGCAGCCAAAGGACTAGCGGGAGGGTTAGCTCCTACAATGAGCAGTTCTTC
CASSQRTSGRVSSYNEQFF
>TRBD1|-|TRBV9|16|TRBJ1-2
TGTGCCAGCAGCGTAGAGGCAGGGGGCCCTAACTATGGCTACACCTTC
CASSVEAGGPNYGYTF
>-|-|TRBV29-1|13|TRBJ2-2
TGCAGCGTTGACGGACAAAACACCGGGGAGCTGTTTTTT
CSVDGQNTGELFF
>TRBD2|-|TRBV6-5|15|TRBJ2-7
TGTGCCAGCAGTTACTCGGGTAGCGGGAGCTACGAGCAGTACTTC
CASSYSGSGSYEQYF
>TRBD1|-|TRBV7-3|14|TRBJ2-7
TGTGCCAGCAGCGCCGGGACAGGGGAGCGGGAGCAGTACTTC
CASSAGTGEREQYF
>-|-|TRBV5-1|15|TRBJ2-1
TGCGCCAGCAGCTTGGTGTCTAGCTCCTACAATGAGCAGTTCTTC
CASSLVSSSYNEQFF
>TRBD2|-|TRBV28|17|TRBJ2-3
TGTGCCAGCAGTCCGTCCCTGAGACTAGCGGTCACAGATACGCAGTATTTT
CASSPSLRLAVTDTQYF
>TRBD2|-|TRBV5-1|14|TRBJ2-7
TGCGCCAGCAGCCTCGGACTAGCGGGGGGCGAGCAGTACTTC
CASSLGLAGGEQYF
>TRBD1|-|TRBV5-5|13|TRBJ2-7
TGTGCCAGCAGCGGCACGACAGGGGTCGAGCAGTACTTC
CASSGTTGVEQYF
>-|-|TRBV5-1|18|TRBJ1-2
TGCGCCAGCAGCTTGAGCCGGGACTCTGTGACATCTAACTATGGCTACACCTTC
CASSLSRDSVTSNYGYTF
>-|-|TRBV5-4|14|TRBJ2-7
TGTGCCAGCAGCTTAGGGAACAGGGATTACGAGCAGTACTTC
CASSLGNRDYEQYF
>TRBD1|-|TRBV6-5|13|TRBJ1-5
TGTGCCAGCAGGGACAGGGTCAATCAGCCCCAGCATTTT
CASRDRVNQPQHF
>-|-|TRBV19|15|TRBJ1-2
TGTGCCAGTAGTATATCTGCACCCCGGGGACTGGGCTACACCTTC
CASSISAPRGLGYTF
>TRBD1|-|TRBV28|14|TRBJ1-1
TGTGCCAGCAGTCCAAGAAGGGGGCTCACTGAAGCTTTCTTT
CASSPRRGLTEAFF
>-|-|TRBV6-5|16|TRBJ2-7
TGTGCCAGCAGTTACTTCCCCCCCCAGGGGAACTACGAGCAGTACTTC
CASSYFPPQGNYEQYF
>-|-|TRBV6-5|14|TRBJ2-7
TGTGCCAGCAGTTCGCTCCGGGACTCCGACGAGCAGTACTTC
CASSSLRDSDEQYF
>TRBD2|-|TRBV15|14|TRBJ2-1
TGTGCCACCAGCAGAGTAAGCGGGGGCGATGAGCAGTTCTTC
CATSRVSGGDEQFF
>TRBD1|-|TRBV6-5|12|TRBJ2-7
TGTGCCACCGCCCCGACAGGGCTCGAGCAGTACTTC
CATAPTGLEQYF
>-|-|TRBV5-1|13|TRBJ1-3
TGCGCCAGCAGTGAGGGAAATGGAAACACCATATATTTT
CASSEGNGNTIYF
>-|-|TRBV9|16|TRBJ2-1
TGTGCCAGCAGCTTTTGGGTGGATCCGGGCTACAATGAGCAGTTCTTC
CASSFWVDPGYNEQFF
>-|-|TRBV18|14|TRBJ2-1
TGTGCCAGCTCACCCCCGACCCGGGTCAATGAGCAGTTCTTC
CASSPPTRVNEQFF
>-|-|TRBV5-1|13|TRBJ2-5
TGCGCCAGCAGCTTGGGACAACAAGAGACCCAGTACTTC
CASSLGQQETQYF
>-|-|TRBV21-1|15|TRBJ1-4
TGTGCCAGCAGCAAAATACGGGGGGCGTACGAAAAACTGTTTTTT
CASSKIRGAYEKLFF
>-|once|TRBV2|18|TRBJ1-5
TGTGCCAGCAGTGTACGTCTGAGTGGGCTGGGGGCGCATCAGCCCCAGCATTTT
CASSVRLSGLGAHQPQHF
>TRBD1|-|TRBV6-5|15|TRBJ2-3
TGTGCCAGCAGTTTCGGACAGGGGGCAACAGATACGCAGTATTTT
CASSFGQGATDTQYF
>-|-|TRBV20-1|11|TRBJ1-4
TGCAGTGCTCCGGGAGGTGAAAAACTGTTTTTT
CSAPGGEKLFF
>-|-|TRBV7-2|15|TRBJ2-5
TGTGCCCTCAAGTGGAGTGGGGCGGGGCAAGAGACCCAGTACTTC
CALKWSGAGQETQYF
>TRBD1|once|TRBV5-1|15|TRBJ2-2
TGCGCCAGCAGCTTCGACAGGGGCGGCACCGGGGAGCTGTTTTTT
CASSFDRGGTGELFF
>TRBD2|-|TRBV28|14|TRBJ2-5
TGTGCCAGCAGGGTAGCGGGAGCTGGGGAGACCCAGTACTTC
CASRVAGAGETQYF
>-|-|TRBV4-3|13|TRBJ1-1
TGCGCCAGCAGCCGGCAGGTGAACACTGAAGCTTTCTTT
CASSRQVNTEAFF
>-|-|TRBV7-6|16|TRBJ1-4
TGTGCCAGCAGCCGAGACAGATTCCCAACTAATGAAAAACTGTTTTTT
CASSRDRFPTNEKLFF
>-|-|TRBV9|15|TRBJ1-5
TGTGCCAGCAGCGTAGAGGGAAGGGAGGATCAGCCCCAGCATTTT
CASSVEGREDQPQHF
>-|-|TRBV19|15|TRBJ1-5
TGTGCCAGTAGTATTGGCGGGTCTGAGGTCGGGCCCCAGCATTTT
CASSIGGSEVGPQHF
>TRBD1|-|TRBV7-9|15|TRBJ2-5
TGTGCCAGCAGCAATGGGACAGGGATCCGAGAGACCCAGTACTTC
CASSNGTGIRETQYF
>TRBD1|-|TRBV28|16|TRBJ1-2
TGTGCCAGCAGCGGACAGGGACAGGGCGCCAACTATGGCTACACCTTC
CASSGQGQGANYGYTF
>-|-|TRBV5-1|13|TRBJ2-3
TGCGCCAGCAGCATCACAGGGAGCGATACGCAGTATTTT
CASSITGSDTQYF
>-|-|TRBV9|13|TRBJ1-1
TGTGCCAGCAGCGTAGACAGGGTCACTGAAGCTTTCTTT
CASSVDRVTEAFF
>TRBD1|-|TRBV19|16|TRBJ2-1
TGTGCCAGTAGTATAGAATCAGGGGGCGGTAGGTATGAGCAGTTCTTC
CASSIESGGGRYEQFF
>-|-|TRBV9|14|TRBJ1-1
TGTGCCAGCAGCGTAGAAGGAGGGAGCACTGAAGCTTTCTTT
CASSVEGGSTEAFF
>-|few|TRBV10-3|13|TRBJ2-7
TGTGCCATCACCCATACTTCGGGGTACGAGCAGTACTTC
CAITHTSGYEQYF
>TRBD1|few|TRBV9|15|TRBJ1-1
TGTGCCAGCAGCGACCGGGACAGGGGGCCCACTGAAGCTTTCTTT
CASSDRDRGPTEAFF
>TRBD1|-|TRBV18|13|TRBJ2-7
TGTGCCAGCTCCTTGGGACAGGGGAACGAGCAGTACTTC
CASSLGQGNEQYF
>-|-|TRBV9|13|TRBJ2-3
TGTGCCAGCAGCGTAGTAACAACAGATACGCAGTATTTT
CASSVVTTDTQYF
>-|few|TRBV6-5|13|TRBJ1-5
TGTGCCAGCAGAGTACAGACAAATCAGCCCCAGCATTTT
CASRVQTNQPQHF
>-|-|TRBV7-2|15|TRBJ2-7
TGTGCCAGCAGCTTAGGAACAGGACGTACTTACGAGCAGTACTTC
CASSLGTGRTYEQYF
>-|-|TRBV27|15|TRBJ1-2
TGTGCCAGCAGTTTAGGAGGGGATAAAAGTAGTGGCTACACCTTC
CASSLGGDKSSGYTF
>-|-|TRBV5-6|14|TRBJ1-1
TGTGCCAGCAGCTTGCGGGGACAGAACACTGAAGCTTTCTTT
CASSLRGQNTEAFF
>TRBD1|-|TRBV19|16|TRBJ2-1
TGTGCCAGTAGTATAGGGACAGGGAACTTCCCAAATGAGCAGTTCTTC
CASSIGTGNFPNEQFF
>-|once|TRBV10-1|12|TRBJ2-5
TGCGCCGGCTTAGCGGATTCCGAGACCCAGTACTTC
CAGLADSETQYF
>TRBD1|-|TRBV5-6|16|TRBJ2-7
TGTGCCAGCAGCTGGACAGGGGGCGCGTTAATCTACGAGCAGTACTTC
CASSWTGGALIYEQYF